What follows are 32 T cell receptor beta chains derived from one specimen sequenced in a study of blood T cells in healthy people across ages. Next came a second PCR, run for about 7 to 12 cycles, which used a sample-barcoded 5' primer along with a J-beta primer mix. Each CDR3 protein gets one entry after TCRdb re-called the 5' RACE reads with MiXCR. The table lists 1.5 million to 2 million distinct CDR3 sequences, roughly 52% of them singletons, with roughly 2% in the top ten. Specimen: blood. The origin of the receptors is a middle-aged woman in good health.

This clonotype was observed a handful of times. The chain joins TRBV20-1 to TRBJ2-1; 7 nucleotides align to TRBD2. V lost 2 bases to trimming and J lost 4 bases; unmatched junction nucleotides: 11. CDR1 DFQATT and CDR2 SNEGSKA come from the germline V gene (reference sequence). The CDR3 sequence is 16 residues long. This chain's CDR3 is CSARSSPGEGYNEQFF. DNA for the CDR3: TGCAGTGCTAGAAGTTCCCCGGGGGAGGGGTACAATGAGCAGTTCTTC.

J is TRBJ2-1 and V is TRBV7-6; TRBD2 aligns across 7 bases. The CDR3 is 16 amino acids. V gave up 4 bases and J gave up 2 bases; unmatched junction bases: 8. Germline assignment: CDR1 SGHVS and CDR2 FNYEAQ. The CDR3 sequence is CASSSYSGSTYNEQFF. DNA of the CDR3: TGTGCCAGCAGCTCCTATAGCGGGTCCACCTACAATGAGCAGTTCTTC.

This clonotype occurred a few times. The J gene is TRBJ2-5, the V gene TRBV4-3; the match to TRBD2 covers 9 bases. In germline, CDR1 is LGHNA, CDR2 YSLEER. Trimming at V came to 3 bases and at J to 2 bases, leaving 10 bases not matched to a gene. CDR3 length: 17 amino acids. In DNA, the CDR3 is TGCGCCAGCAGCCAGGAGATAGCGGGGGCAAAACAAGAGACCCAGTACTTC. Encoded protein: CASSQEIAGAKQETQYF.

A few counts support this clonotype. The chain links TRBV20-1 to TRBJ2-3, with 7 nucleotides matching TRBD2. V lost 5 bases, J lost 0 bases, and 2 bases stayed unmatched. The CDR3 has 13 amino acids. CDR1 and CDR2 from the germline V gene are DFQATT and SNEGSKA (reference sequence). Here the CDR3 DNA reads TGCAGTGCTGATAGCGGGAGCACAGATACGCAGTATTTT. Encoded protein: CSADSGSTDTQYF.

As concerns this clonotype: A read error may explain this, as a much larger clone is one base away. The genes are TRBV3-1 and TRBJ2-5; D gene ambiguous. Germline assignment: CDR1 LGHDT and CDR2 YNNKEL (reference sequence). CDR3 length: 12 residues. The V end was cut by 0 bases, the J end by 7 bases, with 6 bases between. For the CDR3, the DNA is TGTGCCAGCAGCCAAGATAGAATGACCCAGTACTTC. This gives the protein CASSQDRMTQYF.

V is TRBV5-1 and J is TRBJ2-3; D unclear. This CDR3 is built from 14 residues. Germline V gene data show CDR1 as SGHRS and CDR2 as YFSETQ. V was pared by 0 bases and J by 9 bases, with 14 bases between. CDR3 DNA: TGCGCCAGCAGCTTGGAGGGTCCAACCACAACGCAGTATTTT. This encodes CASSLEGPTTTQYF.

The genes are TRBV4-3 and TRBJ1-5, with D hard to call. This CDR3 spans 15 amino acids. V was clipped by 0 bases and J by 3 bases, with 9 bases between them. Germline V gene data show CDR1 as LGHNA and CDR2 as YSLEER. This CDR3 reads CASSQETETNQPQHF. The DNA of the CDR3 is TGCGCCAGCAGCCAAGAAACAGAAACCAATCAGCCCCAGCATTTT.

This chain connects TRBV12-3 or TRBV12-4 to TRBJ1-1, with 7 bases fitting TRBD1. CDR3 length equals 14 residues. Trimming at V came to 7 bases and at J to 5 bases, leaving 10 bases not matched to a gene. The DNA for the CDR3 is TGTGCCAGCACCGCGACAGGGTGGCGGACTGAAGCTTTCTTT. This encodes CASTATGWRTEAFF.

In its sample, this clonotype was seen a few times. CDR3 DNA: TGCGCCAGCAGCCAGGGTAGCTATGAGACCCAGTACTTC. As protein: CASSQGSYETQYF. This chain joins TRBV4-3 and TRBJ2-5, with D hard to call. The CDR3 loop spans 13 amino acids. Germline CDR1 and CDR2: LGHNA and YSLEER. The V and J ends lost 3 bases and 5 bases respectively, with 10 bases between them.

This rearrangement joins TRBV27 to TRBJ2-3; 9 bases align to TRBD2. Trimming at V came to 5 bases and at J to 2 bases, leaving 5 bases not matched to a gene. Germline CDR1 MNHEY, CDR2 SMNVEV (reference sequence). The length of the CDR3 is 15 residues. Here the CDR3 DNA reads TGTGCCAGCAGTATTAGCGGGGGAGACACAGATACGCAGTATTTT. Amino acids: CASSISGGDTDTQYF.

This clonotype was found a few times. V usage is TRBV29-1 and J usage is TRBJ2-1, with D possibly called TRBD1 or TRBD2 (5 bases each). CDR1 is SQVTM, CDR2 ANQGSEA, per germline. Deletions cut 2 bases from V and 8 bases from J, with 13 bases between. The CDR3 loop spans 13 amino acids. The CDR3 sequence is CSVEIGGSDEQFF. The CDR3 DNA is TGCAGCGTTGAAATTGGGGGTTCTGATGAGCAGTTCTTC.

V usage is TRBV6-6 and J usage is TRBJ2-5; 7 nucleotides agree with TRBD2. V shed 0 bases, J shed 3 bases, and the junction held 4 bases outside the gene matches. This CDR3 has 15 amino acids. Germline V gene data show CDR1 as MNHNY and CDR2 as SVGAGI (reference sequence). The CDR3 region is CASSYSTSFEETQYF. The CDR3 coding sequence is TGTGCCAGCAGTTACTCGACTAGCTTTGAAGAGACCCAGTACTTC.

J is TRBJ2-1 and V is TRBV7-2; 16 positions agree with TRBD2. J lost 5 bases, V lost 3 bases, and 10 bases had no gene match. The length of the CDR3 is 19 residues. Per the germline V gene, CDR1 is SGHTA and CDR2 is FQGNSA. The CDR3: CASSFQGLAGGLRDNEQFF. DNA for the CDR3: TGTGCCAGCAGCTTCCAGGGACTAGCGGGGGGGCTCAGGGACAATGAGCAGTTCTTC.

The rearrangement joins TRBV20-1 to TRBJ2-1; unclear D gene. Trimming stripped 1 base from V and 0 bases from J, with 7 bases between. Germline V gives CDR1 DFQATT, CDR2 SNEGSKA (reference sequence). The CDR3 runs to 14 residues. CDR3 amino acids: CSARVITSYNEQFF. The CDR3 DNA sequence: TGCAGTGCTAGAGTTATTACCTCCTACAATGAGCAGTTCTTC.

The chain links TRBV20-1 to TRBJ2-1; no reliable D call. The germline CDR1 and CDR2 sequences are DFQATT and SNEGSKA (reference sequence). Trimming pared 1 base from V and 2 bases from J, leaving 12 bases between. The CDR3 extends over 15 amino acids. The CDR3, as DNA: TGCAGTGCTAGAGGGCCCAGAGCCGCCTACAATGAGCAGTTCTTC. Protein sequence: CSARGPRAAYNEQFF.

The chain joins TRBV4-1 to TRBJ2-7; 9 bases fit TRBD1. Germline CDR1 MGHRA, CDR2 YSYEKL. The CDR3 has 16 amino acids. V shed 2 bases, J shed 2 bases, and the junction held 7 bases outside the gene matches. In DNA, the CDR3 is TGCGCCAGCAGCCAACAACCGGGACAGGGAGCCTACGAGCAGTACTTC. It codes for CASSQQPGQGAYEQYF.

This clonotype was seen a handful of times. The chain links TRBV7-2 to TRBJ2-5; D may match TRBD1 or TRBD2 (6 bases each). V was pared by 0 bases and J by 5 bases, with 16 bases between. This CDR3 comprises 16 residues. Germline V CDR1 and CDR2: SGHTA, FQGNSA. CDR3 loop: CASSLARGGLVETQYF. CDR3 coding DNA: TGTGCCAGCAGCTTAGCTCGTGGGGGGCTCGTTGAGACCCAGTACTTC.

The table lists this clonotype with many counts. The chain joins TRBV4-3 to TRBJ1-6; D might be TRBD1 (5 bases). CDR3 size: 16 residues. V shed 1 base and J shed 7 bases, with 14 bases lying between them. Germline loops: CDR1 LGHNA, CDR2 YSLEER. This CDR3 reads CASSQVWQGRNSPLHF. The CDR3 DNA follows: TGCGCCAGCAGCCAAGTCTGGCAGGGTAGAAATTCACCCCTCCACTTT.

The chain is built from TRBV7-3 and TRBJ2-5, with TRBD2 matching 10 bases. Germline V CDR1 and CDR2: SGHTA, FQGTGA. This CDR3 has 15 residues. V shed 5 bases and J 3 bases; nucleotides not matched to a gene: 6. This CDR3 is CASSSSGGTEETQYF. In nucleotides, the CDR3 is TGTGCCAGCAGCAGTAGCGGGGGGACGGAAGAGACCCAGTACTTC.

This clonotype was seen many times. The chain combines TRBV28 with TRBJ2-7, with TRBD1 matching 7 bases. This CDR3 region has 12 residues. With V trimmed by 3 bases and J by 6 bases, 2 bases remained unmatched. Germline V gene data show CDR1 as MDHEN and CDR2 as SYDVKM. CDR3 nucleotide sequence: TGTGCCAGCAGTTTGACAGGGCGCGAGCAGTACTTC. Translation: CASSLTGREQYF. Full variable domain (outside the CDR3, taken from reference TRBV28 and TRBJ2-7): DVKVTQSSRYLVKRTGEKVFLECVQDMDHENMFWYRQDPGLGLRLIYFSYDVKMKEKGDIPEGYSVSREKKERFSLILESASTNQTSMYLCASSLTGREQYFGPGTRLTVT.

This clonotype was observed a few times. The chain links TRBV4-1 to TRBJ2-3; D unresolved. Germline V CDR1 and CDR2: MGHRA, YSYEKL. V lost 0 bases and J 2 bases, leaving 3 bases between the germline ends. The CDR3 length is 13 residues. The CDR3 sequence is CASSQDNTDTQYF. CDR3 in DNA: TGCGCCAGCAGCCAAGATAACACAGATACGCAGTATTTT.

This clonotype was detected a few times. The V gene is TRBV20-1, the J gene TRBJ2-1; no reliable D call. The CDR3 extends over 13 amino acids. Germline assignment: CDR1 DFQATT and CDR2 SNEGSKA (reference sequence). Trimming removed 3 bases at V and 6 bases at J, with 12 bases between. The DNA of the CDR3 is TGCAGTGCTAGTGTAGGTAAACGCAATGAGCAGTTCTTC. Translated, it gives CSASVGKRNEQFF.

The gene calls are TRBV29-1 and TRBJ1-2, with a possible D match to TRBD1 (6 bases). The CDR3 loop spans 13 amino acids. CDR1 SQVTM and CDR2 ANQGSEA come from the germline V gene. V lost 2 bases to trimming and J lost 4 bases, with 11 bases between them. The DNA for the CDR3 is TGCAGCGTTGAACCGGGACATTCCTATGGCTACACCTTC. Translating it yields CSVEPGHSYGYTF. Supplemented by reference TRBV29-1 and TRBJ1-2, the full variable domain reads SAVISQKPSRDICQRGTSLTIQCQVDSQVTMMFWYRQQPGQSLTLIATANQGSEATYESGFVIDKFPISRPNLTFSTLTVSNMSPEDSSIYLCSVEPGHSYGYTFGSGTRLTVV.

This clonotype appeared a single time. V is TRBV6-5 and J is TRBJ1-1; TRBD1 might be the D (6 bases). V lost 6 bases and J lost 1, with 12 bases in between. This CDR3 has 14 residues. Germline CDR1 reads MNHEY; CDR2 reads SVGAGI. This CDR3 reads CASRTRGTNTEAFF. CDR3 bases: TGTGCCAGCAGAACCAGGGGAACGAACACTGAAGCTTTCTTT.

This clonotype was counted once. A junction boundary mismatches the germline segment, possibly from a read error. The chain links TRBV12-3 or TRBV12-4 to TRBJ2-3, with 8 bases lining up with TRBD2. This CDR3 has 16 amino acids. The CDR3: CASSLQAGGNTETQYF. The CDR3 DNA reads TGTGCCAGCAGTCTCCAGGCGGGGGGCAACACAGAGACGCAGTATTTT.

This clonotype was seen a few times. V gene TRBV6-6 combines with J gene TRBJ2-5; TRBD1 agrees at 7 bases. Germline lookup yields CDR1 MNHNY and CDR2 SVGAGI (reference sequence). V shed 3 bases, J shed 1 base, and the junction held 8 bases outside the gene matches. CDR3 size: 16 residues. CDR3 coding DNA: TGTGCCAGCAGTTATCGAGGGGGCCCCTCCCAAGAGACCCAGTACTTC. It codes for CASSYRGGPSQETQYF.

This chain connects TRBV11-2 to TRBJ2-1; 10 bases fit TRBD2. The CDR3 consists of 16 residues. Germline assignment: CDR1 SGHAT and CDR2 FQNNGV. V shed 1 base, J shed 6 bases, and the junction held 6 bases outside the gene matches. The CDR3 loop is CASSLASSGGGNEQFF. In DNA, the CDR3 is TGTGCCAGCAGCTTAGCGTCCAGCGGGGGGGGCAATGAGCAGTTCTTC.

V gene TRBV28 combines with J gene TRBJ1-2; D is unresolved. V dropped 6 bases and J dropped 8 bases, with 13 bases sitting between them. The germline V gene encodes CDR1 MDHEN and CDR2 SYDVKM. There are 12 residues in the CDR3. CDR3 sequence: CASRSLVEGYTF. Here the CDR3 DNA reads TGTGCCAGCAGGTCCTTAGTGGAGGGCTACACCTTC.

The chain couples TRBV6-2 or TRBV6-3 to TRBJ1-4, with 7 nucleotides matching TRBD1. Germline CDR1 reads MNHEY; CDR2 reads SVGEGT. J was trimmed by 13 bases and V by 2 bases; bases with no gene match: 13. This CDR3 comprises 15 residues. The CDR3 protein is CASSYGDRDHRRLFF. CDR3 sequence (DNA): TGTGCCAGCAGTTACGGCGACAGGGACCATAGGAGACTGTTTTTT.

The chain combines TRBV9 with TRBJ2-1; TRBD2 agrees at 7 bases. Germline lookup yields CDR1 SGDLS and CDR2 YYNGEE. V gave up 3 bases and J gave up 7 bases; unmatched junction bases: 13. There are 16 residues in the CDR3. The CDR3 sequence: CASSASSGGGLNEQFF. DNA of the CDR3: TGTGCCAGCAGCGCTTCTAGTGGGGGGGGACTTAATGAGCAGTTCTTC.

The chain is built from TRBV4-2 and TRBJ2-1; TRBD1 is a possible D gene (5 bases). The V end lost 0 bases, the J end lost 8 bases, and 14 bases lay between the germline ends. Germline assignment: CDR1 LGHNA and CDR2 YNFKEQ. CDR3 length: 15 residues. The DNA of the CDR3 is TGTGCCAGCAGCCAAGACGCCGGTAGGGGCGATGAGCAGTTCTTC. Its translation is CASSQDAGRGDEQFF.

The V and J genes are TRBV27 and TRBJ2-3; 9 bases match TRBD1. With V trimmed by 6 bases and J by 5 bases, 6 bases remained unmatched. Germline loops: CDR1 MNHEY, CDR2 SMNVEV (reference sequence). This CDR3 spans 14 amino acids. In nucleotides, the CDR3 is TGTGCCAGCAGGAAACAGGGGGCGGTAGATACGCAGTATTTT. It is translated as CASRKQGAVDTQYF.